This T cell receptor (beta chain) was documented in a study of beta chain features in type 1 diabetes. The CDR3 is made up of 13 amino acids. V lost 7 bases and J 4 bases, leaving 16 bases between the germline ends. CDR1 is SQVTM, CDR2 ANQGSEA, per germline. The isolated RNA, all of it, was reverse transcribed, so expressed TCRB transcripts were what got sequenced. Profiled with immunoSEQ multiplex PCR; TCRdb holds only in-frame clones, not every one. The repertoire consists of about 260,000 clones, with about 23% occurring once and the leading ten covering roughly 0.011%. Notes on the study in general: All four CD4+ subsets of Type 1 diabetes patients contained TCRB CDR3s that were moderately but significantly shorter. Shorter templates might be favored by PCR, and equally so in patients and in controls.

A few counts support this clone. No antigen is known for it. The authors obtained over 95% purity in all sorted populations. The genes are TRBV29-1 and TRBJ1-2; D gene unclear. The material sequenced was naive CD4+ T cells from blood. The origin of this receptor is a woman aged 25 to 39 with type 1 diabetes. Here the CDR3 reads CSGETLAPYGYTF. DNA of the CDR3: TGCAGCGGGGAGACACTTGCCCCCTATGGCTACACCTTC.